These 21 T cell receptor beta chains originate from one sample sequenced in a study of T cell repertoires in cytomegalovirus infection. Their antigen targets remain unknown. TCRdb passed the reads through MiXCR, listing each CDR3 protein once. The sample contains about 89,000 distinct CDR3 sequences, over 25% of which appear only once. Material: CD8+ T cells from cultured PBMCs, obtained from culture after CMV antigen stimulation. These receptors came from a human donor in good health (CMV status not recorded). Some clones in this sample may be carry-over from other donors' samples.

This clonotype was observed at least ten times. The gene calls are TRBV6-1 and TRBJ2-2; D is perhaps TRBD1 (6 bases). In germline, CDR1 is MNHNS, CDR2 SASEGT. There are 11 residues in the CDR3. The CDR3 here is CGTGLSGELFF. As DNA, the CDR3 is TGTGGTACAGGGTTGTCCGGGGAGCTGTTTTTT.

This clonotype was observed a handful of times. The chain joins TRBV7-9 to TRBJ2-7; D could derive from TRBD1 or TRBD2 (6 bases each). The CDR3 contains 13 residues. CDR1 is SEHNR and CDR2 is FQNEAQ in the germline V gene (reference sequence). The V and J ends lost 6 bases and 3 bases respectively, with 12 bases between them. CDR3 nucleotides: TGTGCCAGCAGTGCGGGACACGACTACGAGCAGTACTTC. It specifies CASSAGHDYEQYF.

The chain links TRBV5-4 to TRBJ2-1; D perhaps matches TRBD1 (6 bases). The CDR3 length is 11 residues. V was trimmed by 3 bases and J by 10 bases, leaving 8 bases between them. From germline, CDR1 is SGHNT and CDR2 YYREEE (reference sequence). The CDR3 sequence is CASSWGTEQFF. DNA of the CDR3: TGTGCCAGCAGCTGGGGGACAGAGCAGTTCTTC.

This clonotype was counted only a few times. The V and J genes are TRBV14 and TRBJ1-2, with a tentative D call TRBD1 (5 bases). The CDR3 covers 14 residues. CDR1 and CDR2 from the germline V gene are SGHDN and FVKESK. V lost 6 bases and J 8 bases, leaving 19 bases between the germline ends. The CDR3 nucleotides are TGTGCCAGCAGTGAGGGGCCACCTTCGCGAGGCTACACCTTC. This encodes CASSEGPPSRGYTF.

There are many counts of this clonotype. The rearrangement joins TRBV7-2 to TRBJ2-7, with D possibly TRBD2 on 6 matching bases. The CDR3 covers 15 residues. V was clipped by 3 bases and J by 0 bases, with 12 bases between them. Germline CDR1 reads SGHTA; CDR2 reads FQGNSA. CDR3 nucleotides: TGTGCCAGCAGCTTTAGCGGAACCAGCTCCTACGAGCAGTACTTC. Protein sequence: CASSFSGTSSYEQYF.

This clonotype turned up a few times. The chain employs TRBV6-2 or TRBV6-3 and TRBJ2-5; TRBD2 might be the D (5 bases). Per the germline V gene, CDR1 is MNHEY and CDR2 is SVGEGT. V lost 7 bases to trimming and J lost 5 bases, with 20 bases between them. This CDR3 contains 15 residues. Here the CDR3 reads CASTRLLGPRETQYF. The CDR3 DNA sequence: TGTGCCAGCACCAGACTACTAGGGCCTCGGGAGACCCAGTACTTC.

This clonotype was observed at least ten times. This chain joins TRBV7-9 and TRBJ1-2; no definite D call. Germline CDR1 reads SEHNR; CDR2 reads FQNEAQ (reference sequence). V lost 7 bases and J lost 8, with 14 bases in between. The CDR3 consists of 12 residues. The DNA for the CDR3 is TGTGCCAGCAACGGACGGGAGGAAGGCTACACCTTC. Protein product: CASNGREEGYTF.

This rearrangement joins TRBV10-3 to TRBJ2-2; D gene uncertain. The length of the CDR3 is 13 residues. The germline V gene encodes CDR1 ENHRY and CDR2 SYGVKD. The V and J ends lost 6 bases and 0 bases respectively, with 5 bases between them. Written as DNA, the CDR3 is TGTGCCATCAGGACCCCGAACACCGGGGAGCTGTTTTTT. It translates to CAIRTPNTGELFF.

Many counts were recorded for this clonotype. This rearrangement joins TRBV4-1 to TRBJ2-7; D ambiguous. The germline CDR1 and CDR2 sequences are MGHRA and YSYEKL. Trimming cost V 1 base and J 4 bases, with 14 bases left between them. The length of the CDR3 is 15 residues. The CDR3 nucleotides are TGCGCCAGCAGCCAAGGCTCCGGGTCGCATTACGAGCAGTACTTC. Amino acid sequence: CASSQGSGSHYEQYF.

The rearrangement uses TRBV4-2 and TRBJ2-1, with D perhaps given as TRBD1 or TRBD2 (6 bases each). V lost 0 bases, J lost 3 bases, and 9 bases lay in between. CDR3 length equals 15 residues. Germline V CDR1 and CDR2: LGHNA, YNFKEQ. The CDR3 DNA reads as TGTGCCAGCAGCCAAGAGGGGGGCCGCTACAATGAGCAGTTCTTC. It encodes CASSQEGGRYNEQFF.

J is TRBJ2-1 and V is TRBV7-9, with D hard to call. This CDR3 has 17 residues. From germline, CDR1 is SEHNR and CDR2 FQNEAQ (reference sequence). The V end lost 3 bases, the J end lost 6 bases, and 21 bases lay between the germline ends. The chain's CDR3 is CASSFRLGDRVANEQFF. CDR3 nucleotide sequence: TGTGCCAGCAGCTTCCGCCTTGGCGATAGGGTGGCCAATGAGCAGTTCTTC.

This clonotype has more than one count but fewer than ten. The rearrangement uses TRBV4-1 and TRBJ2-1, with D perhaps matching TRBD2 (7 bases). In germline, CDR1 is MGHRA, CDR2 YSYEKL. This CDR3 has 14 amino acids. Trimming shortened V by 5 bases and J by 10 bases, and 18 bases separated the two germline ends. The CDR3 DNA reads TGCGCCAGCAGCTCGGTTGAGAGGGGGGGCGAGCAGTTCTTC. Translation: CASSSVERGGEQFF.

The chain has TRBV12-3 or TRBV12-4 and TRBJ2-3; 9 positions match TRBD1. The ends lost 7 bases at V and 2 bases at J; junction bases unmatched: 19. The CDR3 is 19 residues long. Written as DNA, the CDR3 is TGTGCCAGCACGACTCCCGGGACAGGGACTACTGTAATCACAGATACGCAGTATTTT. It encodes CASTTPGTGTTVITDTQYF.

The chain couples TRBV12-3 or TRBV12-4 to TRBJ1-1; D possibly corresponds to TRBD1 (6 bases). Trimming left V 6 bases short and J 5 bases short, with 10 bases between. This CDR3 is built from 12 residues. In nucleotides, the CDR3 is TGTGCCAGCAGGGACAGTTTTACTGAAGCTTTCTTT. Encoded protein: CASRDSFTEAFF.

This rearrangement joins TRBV4-1 to TRBJ1-1, with 9 bases aligning to TRBD1. This CDR3 has 13 residues. The V and J ends lost 0 bases and 8 bases, in that order; junction bases with no gene match: 1. Germline CDR1 is MGHRA and CDR2 is YSYEKL. The CDR3 spells CASSQEGQGEAFF. As DNA, the CDR3 is TGCGCCAGCAGCCAAGAGGGACAGGGCGAAGCTTTCTTT.

The chain employs TRBV19 and TRBJ2-1; D gene unclear. The germline gives CDR1 LNHDA, CDR2 SQIVND (reference sequence). V lost 3 bases and J lost 7, with 10 bases in between. The CDR3 has 13 residues. CDR3 region: CASSIMDGNEQFF. The CDR3 region has the DNA TGTGCCAGTAGTATCATGGACGGTAATGAGCAGTTCTTC.

This clonotype occurred once. The chain recombines TRBV2 with TRBJ1-2; D is ambiguous. CDR1 SNHLY and CDR2 FYNNEI come from the germline V gene. Between the trimmed V and J ends, which lost 6 bases and 3 bases, there was a span of 11 bases. The CDR3 has 13 residues. The CDR3, as DNA: TGTGCCAGCAGGGGAACACCTGACTATGGCTACACCTTC. The encoded protein is CASRGTPDYGYTF.

The V gene is TRBV9, the J gene TRBJ1-3, with unresolved D. Looked up from germline, CDR1 is SGDLS and CDR2 is YYNGEE. The CDR3 sequence is 15 residues long. V was clipped by 4 bases and J by 4 bases, with 15 bases between them. The CDR3, as DNA: TGTGCCAGCAGCAGGGAGGGCCTTACCGGAAACACCATATATTTT. Translation: CASSREGLTGNTIYF.

This clonotype was seen a few times. This chain's CDR3 is CASTMTGNTEAFF. The DNA of the CDR3 is TGTGCCAGCACCATGACAGGAAACACTGAAGCTTTCTTT. The V and J genes are TRBV28 and TRBJ1-1, with D perhaps matching TRBD1 (6 bases). V shed 7 bases and J shed 2 bases, with 11 bases lying between them. The CDR3 length is 13 residues. The germline V gene encodes CDR1 MDHEN and CDR2 SYDVKM.

This clonotype occurred a few times. The CDR3 DNA is TGTGCCAGCAGCTCCGGACAGGATGGAAACACCATATATTTT. This sequence encodes CASSSGQDGNTIYF. This chain links TRBV5-6 with TRBJ1-3, with 7 bases aligning to TRBD1. The length of the CDR3 is 14 residues. Germline CDR1 SGHDT, CDR2 YYEEEE. V gave up 3 bases and J gave up 3 bases; unmatched junction bases: 3.

J is TRBJ2-3 and V is TRBV2; 10 positions agree with TRBD2. CDR1 and CDR2 from the germline V gene are SNHLY and FYNNEI. V lost 4 bases, J lost 2 bases, and 3 bases stayed unmatched. The CDR3 has 15 amino acids. The DNA for the CDR3 is TGTGCCAGCAGTGTCGGACTAGCGGCCACAGATACGCAGTATTTT. Amino acids: CASSVGLAATDTQYF.